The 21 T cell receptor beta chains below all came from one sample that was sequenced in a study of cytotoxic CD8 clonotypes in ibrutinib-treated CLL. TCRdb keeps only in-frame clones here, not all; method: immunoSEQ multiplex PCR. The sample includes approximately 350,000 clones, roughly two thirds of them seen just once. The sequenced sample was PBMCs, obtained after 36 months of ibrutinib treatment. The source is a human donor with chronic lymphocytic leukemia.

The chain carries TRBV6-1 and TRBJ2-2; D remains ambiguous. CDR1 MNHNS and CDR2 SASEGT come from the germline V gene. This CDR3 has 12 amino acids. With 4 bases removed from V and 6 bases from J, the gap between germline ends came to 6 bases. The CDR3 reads CASSVISGELFF. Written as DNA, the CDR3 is TGTGCCAGCAGTGTTATATCCGGGGAGCTGTTTTTT.

The DNA of the CDR3 is TGTGCCAGCAGCTCGACTAGCGGGAGGTCCACCGGGGAGCTGTTTTTT. The encoded protein is CASSSTSGRSTGELFF. The chain couples TRBV7-2 to TRBJ2-2; 13 bases match TRBD2. Germline V gene data show CDR1 as SGHTA and CDR2 as FQGNSA. With 4 bases clipped from V and 4 bases from J, the junction kept 3 bases outside the gene matches. The CDR3 is 16 residues long.

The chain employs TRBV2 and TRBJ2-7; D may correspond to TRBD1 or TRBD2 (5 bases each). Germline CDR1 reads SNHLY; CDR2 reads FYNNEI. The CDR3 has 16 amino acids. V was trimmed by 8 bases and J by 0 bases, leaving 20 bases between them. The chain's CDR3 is CASYHKPGLSSYEQYF. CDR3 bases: TGTGCCAGCTACCACAAGCCGGGGCTAAGCTCCTACGAGCAGTACTTC. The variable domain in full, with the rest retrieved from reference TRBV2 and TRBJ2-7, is EPEVTQTPSHQVTQMGQEVILRCVPISNHLYFYWYRQILGQKVEFLVSFYNNEISEKSEIFDDQFSVERPDGSNFTLKIRSTKLEDSAMYFCASYHKPGLSSYEQYFGPGTRLTVT.

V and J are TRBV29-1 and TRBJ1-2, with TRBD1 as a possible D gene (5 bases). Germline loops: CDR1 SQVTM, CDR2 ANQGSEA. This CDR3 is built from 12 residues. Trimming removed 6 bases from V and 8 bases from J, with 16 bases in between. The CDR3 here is CSVVGGASGYTF. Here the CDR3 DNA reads TGCAGCGTCGTAGGAGGGGCGTCCGGCTACACCTTC.

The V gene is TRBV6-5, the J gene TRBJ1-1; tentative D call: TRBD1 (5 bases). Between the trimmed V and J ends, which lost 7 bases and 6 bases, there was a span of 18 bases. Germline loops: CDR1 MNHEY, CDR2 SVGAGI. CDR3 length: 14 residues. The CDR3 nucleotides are TGTGCCAGCAACTGGGGGGTGGGTGACGCTGAAGCTTTCTTT. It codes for CASNWGVGDAEAFF.

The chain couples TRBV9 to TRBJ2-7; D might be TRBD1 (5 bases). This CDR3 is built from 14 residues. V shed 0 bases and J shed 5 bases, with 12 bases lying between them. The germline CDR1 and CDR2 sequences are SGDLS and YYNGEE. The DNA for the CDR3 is TGTGCCAGCAGCGTAGGACAGTTCGAGGACGAGCAGTACTTC. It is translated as CASSVGQFEDEQYF.

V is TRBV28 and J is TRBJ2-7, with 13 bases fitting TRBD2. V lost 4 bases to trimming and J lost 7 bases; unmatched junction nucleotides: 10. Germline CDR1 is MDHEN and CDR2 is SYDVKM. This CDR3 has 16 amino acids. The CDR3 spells CASSSPGLAGVREQYF. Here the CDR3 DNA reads TGTGCCAGCAGTTCCCCAGGACTAGCGGGAGTTCGGGAGCAGTACTTC.

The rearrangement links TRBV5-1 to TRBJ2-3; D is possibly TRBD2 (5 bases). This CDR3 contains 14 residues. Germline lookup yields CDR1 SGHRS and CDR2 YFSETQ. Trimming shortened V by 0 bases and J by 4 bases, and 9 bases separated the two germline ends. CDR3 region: CASSLELGADTQYF. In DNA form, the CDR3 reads TGCGCCAGCAGCTTGGAACTAGGCGCAGATACGCAGTATTTT.

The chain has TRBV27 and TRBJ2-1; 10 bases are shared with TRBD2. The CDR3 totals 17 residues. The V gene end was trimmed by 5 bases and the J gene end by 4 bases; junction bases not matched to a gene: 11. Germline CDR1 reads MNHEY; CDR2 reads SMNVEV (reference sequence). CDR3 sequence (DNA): TGTGCCAGCAGTCGGCCCCTAGCGGGAGCGGGGTACAATGAGCAGTTCTTC. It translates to CASSRPLAGAGYNEQFF.

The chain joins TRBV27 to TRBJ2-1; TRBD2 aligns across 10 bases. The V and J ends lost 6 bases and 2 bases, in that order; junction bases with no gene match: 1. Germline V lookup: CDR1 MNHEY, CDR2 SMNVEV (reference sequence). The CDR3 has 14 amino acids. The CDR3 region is CASRLAGPYNEQFF. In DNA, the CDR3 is TGTGCCAGCAGACTAGCGGGACCCTACAATGAGCAGTTCTTC.

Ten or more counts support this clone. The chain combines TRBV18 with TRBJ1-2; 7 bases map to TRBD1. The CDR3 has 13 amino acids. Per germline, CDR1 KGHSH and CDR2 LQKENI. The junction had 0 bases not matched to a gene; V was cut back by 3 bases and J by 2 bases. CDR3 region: CASSPGQNYGYTF. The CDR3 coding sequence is TGTGCCAGCTCACCGGGACAGAACTATGGCTACACCTTC.

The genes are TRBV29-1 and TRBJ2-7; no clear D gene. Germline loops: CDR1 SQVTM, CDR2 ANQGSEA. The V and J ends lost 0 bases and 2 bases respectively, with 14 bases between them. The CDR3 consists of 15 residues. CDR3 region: CSVEDRLVNAYEQYF. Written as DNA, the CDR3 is TGCAGCGTTGAAGATCGGCTAGTGAACGCCTACGAGCAGTACTTC.

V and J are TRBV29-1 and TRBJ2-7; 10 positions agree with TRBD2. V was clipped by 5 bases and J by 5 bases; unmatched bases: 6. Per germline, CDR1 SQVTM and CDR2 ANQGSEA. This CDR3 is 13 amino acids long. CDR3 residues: CSVPLAGSHEQYF. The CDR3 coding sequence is TGCAGCGTTCCACTAGCGGGGTCCCACGAGCAGTACTTC.

The CDR3: CASSPETGFSGNTIYF. The CDR3 region has the DNA TGTGCCAGCTCACCCGAGACAGGGTTCTCTGGAAACACCATATATTTT. The V gene is TRBV18, the J gene TRBJ1-3, with 7 positions matching TRBD1. This CDR3 spans 16 amino acids. Germline loops: CDR1 KGHSH, CDR2 LQKENI. V shed 3 bases and J 0 bases; nucleotides not matched to a gene: 5.

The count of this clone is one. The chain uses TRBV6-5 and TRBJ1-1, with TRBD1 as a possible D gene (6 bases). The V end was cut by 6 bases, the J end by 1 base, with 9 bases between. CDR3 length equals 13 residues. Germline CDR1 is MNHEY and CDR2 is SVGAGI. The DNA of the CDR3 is TGTGCCAGCAGACTGACAGGGAACACTGAAGCTTTCTTT. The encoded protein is CASRLTGNTEAFF.

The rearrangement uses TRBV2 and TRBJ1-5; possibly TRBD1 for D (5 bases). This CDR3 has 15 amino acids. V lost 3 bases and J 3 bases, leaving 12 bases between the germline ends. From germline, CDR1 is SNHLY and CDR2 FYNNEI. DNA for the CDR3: TGTGCCAGCAGTGATGACGGGGGTTCCAATCAGCCCCAGCATTTT. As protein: CASSDDGGSNQPQHF.

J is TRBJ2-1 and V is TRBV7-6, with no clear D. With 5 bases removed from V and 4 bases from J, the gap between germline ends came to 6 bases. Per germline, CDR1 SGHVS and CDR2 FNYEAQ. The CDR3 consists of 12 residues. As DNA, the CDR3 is TGTGCCAGCAGCCCTACTTACAATGAGCAGTTCTTC. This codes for CASSPTYNEQFF.

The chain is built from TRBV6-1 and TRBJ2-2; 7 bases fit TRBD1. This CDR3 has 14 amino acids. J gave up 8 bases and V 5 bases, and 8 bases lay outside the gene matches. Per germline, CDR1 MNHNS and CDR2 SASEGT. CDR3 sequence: CASSIRTGVGELFF. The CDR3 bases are TGTGCCAGCAGTATCAGGACAGGAGTGGGGGAGCTGTTTTTT.

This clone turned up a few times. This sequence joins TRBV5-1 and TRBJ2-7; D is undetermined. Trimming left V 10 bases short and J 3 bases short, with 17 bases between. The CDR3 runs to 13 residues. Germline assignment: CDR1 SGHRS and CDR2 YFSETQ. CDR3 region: CASRQAVNYEQYF. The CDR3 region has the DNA TGCGCCTCCCGACAAGCTGTTAACTACGAGCAGTACTTC.

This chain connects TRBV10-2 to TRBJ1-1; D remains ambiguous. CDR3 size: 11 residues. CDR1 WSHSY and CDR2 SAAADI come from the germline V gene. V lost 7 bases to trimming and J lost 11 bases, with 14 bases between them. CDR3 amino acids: CASTGGKGAFF. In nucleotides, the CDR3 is TGCGCCAGCACGGGAGGGAAAGGGGCTTTCTTT.

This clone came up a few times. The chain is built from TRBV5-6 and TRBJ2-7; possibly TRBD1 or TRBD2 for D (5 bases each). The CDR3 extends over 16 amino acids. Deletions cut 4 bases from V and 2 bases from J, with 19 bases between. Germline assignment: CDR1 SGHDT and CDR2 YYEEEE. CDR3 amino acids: CASSGDALGTAYEQYF. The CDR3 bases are TGTGCCAGCAGCGGGGATGCATTGGGGACGGCCTACGAGCAGTACTTC.